These 29 T cell receptor beta chains share one sample of origin, sequenced in a study of blood T cells in healthy people across ages. Combining a sample-barcoded 5' primer with a J-beta primer mix, a second PCR ran for 7 to 11 cycles. TCRdb reanalysed the 5' RACE reads using MiXCR and keeps one entry per CDR3 protein. The data contain around 870,000 distinct CDR3 sequences, 25% to 35% of them singletons. The sample was blood. The receptors come from a woman of 80 years or more in good health.

This clonotype was seen a single time. This clone may be a read error of a much larger clone one base away. The chain joins TRBV20-1 to TRBJ2-5, with TRBD1 as a possible D gene (6 bases). CDR3 length: 12 amino acids. CDR1 and CDR2 (germline): DFQATT, SNEGSKA (reference sequence). The V gene lost 5 bases and the J gene lost 6 bases, with 13 bases spanning the gap. DNA of the CDR3: TGCAGTGCTCACTGGGACATACAGACCCAGTACTTC. Translating it yields CSAHWDIQTQYF.

The V gene is TRBV28, the J gene TRBJ2-7; D may be TRBD1 or TRBD2 (5 bases each). Looked up from germline, CDR1 is MDHEN and CDR2 is SYDVKM. V was clipped by 6 bases and J by 6 bases, with 15 bases between them. The CDR3 is 13 residues long. CDR3 in amino acids: CASSSGRESEQYF. Here the CDR3 DNA reads TGTGCCAGCAGCTCGGGCAGGGAGAGCGAGCAGTACTTC.

This rearrangement joins TRBV5-1 to TRBJ1-1; D call uncertain. This CDR3 is 14 amino acids long. Per the germline V gene, CDR1 is SGHRS and CDR2 is YFSETQ. V was trimmed by 1 base and J by 4 bases, leaving 11 bases between them. CDR3 nucleotides: TGCGCCAGCAGCTTGTCGCTATTCAGCACTGAAGCTTTCTTT. Protein: CASSLSLFSTEAFF.

A few counts support this clonotype. The chain is built from TRBV6-5 and TRBJ2-6; D might be TRBD1 (6 bases). CDR1 and CDR2 from the germline V gene are MNHEY and SVGAGI. The CDR3 runs to 15 residues. The V end was cut by 5 bases, the J end by 2 bases, with 10 bases between. CDR3 DNA sequence: TGTGCCAGCAGTGACAGGAGAGCTGGGGCCAACGTCCTGACTTTC. Translating gives CASSDRRAGANVLTF.

This clonotype was seen ten or more times. The chain uses TRBV7-2 and TRBJ2-7, with D perhaps TRBD2 (6 bases). V gave up 5 bases and J gave up 7 bases, with 21 bases separating them. Germline CDR1 and CDR2: SGHTA and FQGNSA. The CDR3 extends over 15 amino acids. CDR3 coding DNA: TGTGCCAGCAGCCTCGTGGCCGGGGGTCTCTCAGAGCAGTACTTC. This codes for CASSLVAGGLSEQYF.

To note about this clonotype: This may stem from a read error, because a much larger clone lies one nucleotide away. CDR3 sequence reads: CTTSPGTGGYNEQFF. The CDR3 bases are TGTACCACCAGCCCCGGGACAGGGGGTTACAATGAGCAGTTCTTC. The V and J genes are TRBV15 and TRBJ2-1; 11 bases align to TRBD1. CDR3 length equals 15 residues. Germline values: CDR1 LNHNV, CDR2 YYDKDF (reference sequence). The full variable domain, completed using reference TRBV15 and TRBJ2-1, is DAMVIQNPRYQVTQFGKPVTLSCSQTLNHNVMYWYQQKSSQAPKLLFHYYDKDFNNEADTPDNFQSRRPNTSFCFLDIRSPGLGDTAMYLCTTSPGTGGYNEQFFGPGTRLTVL.

Turning to this clonotype: With a much larger clone just one base away, this may be a read error. The gene calls are TRBV25-1 and TRBJ1-6; 7 bases line up with TRBD1. The CDR3 contains 14 residues. Germline V gene sequence: CDR1 MGHDK, CDR2 SYGVNS. Losses at the gene ends were 8 bases for V and 5 bases for J; bases not matched to a gene: 6. The CDR3 DNA reads as TGTGCCAGCTGGAGCGGGACAGATAATTCACCCCTCCACTTT. This sequence encodes CASWSGTDNSPLHF.

The CDR3 is CASSPSGFCYNEQFF. The CDR3 DNA reads TGTGCCAGCAGTCCGAGCGGGTTTTGCTACAATGAGCAGTTCTTC. The chain links TRBV27 to TRBJ2-1, with D maybe TRBD2 (6 bases). The CDR3 extends over 15 amino acids. The V gene's germline CDR1 is MNHEY and CDR2 SMNVEV (reference sequence). V dropped 5 bases and J dropped 3 bases, with 14 bases sitting between them.

This clonotype was counted at least ten times. V usage is TRBV7-2 and J usage is TRBJ2-5, with D possibly being TRBD2 (5 bases). The CDR3 totals 18 residues. V dropped 0 bases and J dropped 4 bases, with 21 bases sitting between them. The germline gives CDR1 SGHTA, CDR2 FQGNSA. The CDR3 spells CASSLAARFRTHGETQYF. DNA for the CDR3: TGTGCCAGCAGCTTAGCGGCGAGATTCCGGACTCATGGAGAGACCCAGTACTTC.

Of note for this clonotype: Germline and junction disagree at one end, which may indicate a read error. The V call is TRBV4-1, the J call TRBJ1-1, with 7 bases fitting TRBD1. This CDR3 comprises 14 residues. Per germline, CDR1 MGHRA and CDR2 YSYEKL. The CDR3 sequence is CAGSQVDRDTEAFF. The CDR3 DNA reads as TGCGCCGGCAGCCAAGTCGACAGGGACACTGAAGCTTTCTTT.

This clonotype was seen ten or more times. The gene calls are TRBV10-1 and TRBJ2-5, with 9 bases aligning to TRBD1. V trimming: 0 bases; J trimming: 5 bases; junction bases outside the gene matches: 4. Germline CDR1 is WNHNN and CDR2 is SYGVQD (reference sequence). The length of the CDR3 is 15 residues. This chain's CDR3 is CASSESGTGKETQYF. The CDR3 DNA sequence: TGCGCCAGCAGTGAGTCTGGGACAGGGAAGGAGACCCAGTACTTC.

The CDR3 DNA reads as TGTGCCAGCAGTTACTCAACAGGGGAAGCTTTCTTT. Translating gives CASSYSTGEAFF. J is TRBJ1-1 and V is TRBV6-6, with D tentatively TRBD1 (6 bases). V shed 0 bases and J shed 8 bases, with 7 bases lying between them. Germline V gene sequence: CDR1 MNHNY, CDR2 SVGAGI (reference sequence). The CDR3 runs 12 residues.

This clonotype was seen many times. V gene TRBV20-1 combines with J gene TRBJ2-5, with TRBD1 identical over 7 bases. The CDR3 spans 13 residues. Unmatched junction bases numbered 3, after V lost 1 base and J lost 4 bases. Germline values: CDR1 DFQATT, CDR2 SNEGSKA (reference sequence). CDR3 DNA sequence: TGCAGTGCTAGAGTGACAGGGCGAGAGACCCAGTACTTC. It yields the protein CSARVTGRETQYF.

This clonotype occurred a few times. The V gene is TRBV27, the J gene TRBJ2-5; 7 nucleotides align to TRBD2. V lost 6 bases and J lost 13; bases outside the gene matches: 11. The CDR3 is 12 amino acids. Looked up from germline, CDR1 is MNHEY and CDR2 is SMNVEV (reference sequence). DNA for the CDR3: TGTGCCAGCAGACCAGTTGGGGGGGTTCGGTACTTC. Translation gives CASRPVGGVRYF.

As for this clonotype: With a much larger clone just one base away, this may be a read error. V usage is TRBV5-5 and J usage is TRBJ2-1, with 8 bases lining up with TRBD2. Gene TRBJ2-7 matches the end of the DNA better, so the J call may be wrong. Germline CDR1 is SGHKS and CDR2 is YYEKEE (reference sequence). This CDR3 is built from 15 residues. The CDR3 spells CASQSREGAYNEQYF. In DNA form, the CDR3 reads TGTGCCAGCCAATCCCGGGAGGGCGCCTACAATGAGCAGTACTTC.

This clonotype was detected ten times or more. This chain joins TRBV20-1 and TRBJ2-3, with D unresolved. The germline V and J ends were trimmed by 7 bases and 0 bases, with 11 bases remaining between them. The length of the CDR3 is 13 residues. Germline V gene sequence: CDR1 DFQATT, CDR2 SNEGSKA (reference sequence). Here the CDR3 DNA reads TGCAGTGTTTATGAAGGAAGCACAGATACGCAGTATTTT. Translation gives CSVYEGSTDTQYF.

There are many counts of this clonotype. CDR3 residues: CASSPLGSSGANVLTF. As DNA, the CDR3 is TGTGCCAGCAGCCCCTTGGGGAGCTCTGGGGCCAACGTCCTGACTTTC. V is TRBV4-2 and J is TRBJ2-6, with D perhaps matching TRBD2 (5 bases). Germline assignment: CDR1 LGHNA and CDR2 YNFKEQ. The CDR3 extends over 16 amino acids. V lost 4 bases, J lost 0 bases, and 10 bases lay in between.

This clonotype appeared a few times. V usage is TRBV6-5 and J usage is TRBJ1-5; D might be TRBD1 (5 bases). V was pared by 7 bases and J by 3 bases, with 16 bases between. The germline CDR1 and CDR2 sequences are MNHEY and SVGAGI. CDR3 size: 15 residues. The CDR3 loop is CASKRAGYNNQPQHF. In nucleotides, the CDR3 is TGTGCCAGCAAGAGGGCAGGGTACAACAATCAGCCCCAGCATTTT.

This clonotype turned up a few times. A much larger clone lies one base from this, so it may be a read error. The V call is TRBV20-1, the J call TRBJ2-7, with TRBD1 identical over 10 bases. Germline V CDR1 and CDR2: DFQATT, SNEGSKA (reference sequence). V lost 6 bases and J lost 5; bases outside the gene matches: 10. The CDR3 runs 14 residues. CDR3 region: CSAADRGPRDEQYF. CDR3 coding DNA: TGCAGTGCAGCCGACAGGGGGCCGAGGGACGAGCAGTACTTC.

This clonotype was observed many times. This chain connects TRBV10-3 to TRBJ2-3; D is unclear. V dropped 5 bases and J dropped 0 bases, with 12 bases sitting between them. The CDR3 consists of 15 residues. Germline CDR1 reads ENHRY; CDR2 reads SYGVKD. The CDR3 region is CAISQRSTSTDTQYF. In DNA, the CDR3 is TGTGCCATCAGTCAAAGGTCTACTAGCACAGATACGCAGTATTTT.

To note about this clonotype: Given a much more abundant clone one base away, this may be a read error. CDR3 in amino acids: CASRDRTGTDTQYF. CDR3 nucleotides: TGTGCCAGCAGGGACAGGACAGGCACAGATACGCAGTATTTT. The chain uses TRBV2 and TRBJ2-3, with 7 bases matching TRBD1. The CDR3 is 14 residues long. Looked up from germline, CDR1 is SNHLY and CDR2 is FYNNEI. The V and J ends lost 6 bases and 1 base, in that order; junction bases with no gene match: 4.

This clonotype was recorded many times. This rearrangement joins TRBV12-3 or TRBV12-4 to TRBJ2-1; 8 bases align to TRBD2. V trimming: 5 bases; J trimming: 9 bases; junction bases outside the gene matches: 9. This CDR3 has 14 residues. This CDR3 is CASSAQSGGSEQFF. The CDR3 DNA reads TGTGCCAGCAGTGCCCAAAGCGGGGGAAGTGAGCAGTTCTTC.

In its sample, this clonotype was seen many times. The chain carries TRBV7-2 and TRBJ2-7, with 8 bases aligning to TRBD1. Germline V lookup: CDR1 SGHTA, CDR2 FQGNSA. This CDR3 is 16 amino acids long. Losses at the gene ends were 1 base for V and 1 base for J; bases not matched to a gene: 6. The DNA for the CDR3 is TGTGCCAGCAGCTTAGTATCTGGACAGGGTTCCTACGAGCAGTACTTC. It encodes CASSLVSGQGSYEQYF.

With regard to this clonotype: This may stem from a read error, because a much larger clone lies one nucleotide away. The chain carries TRBV25-1 and TRBJ1-2, with no clear D. The CDR3 loop spans 12 amino acids. Per the germline V gene, CDR1 is MGHDK and CDR2 is SYGVNS. DNA of the CDR3: TGTGCCAGCAGTTGGCAGAACTATGGCCACACCTTC. Encoded protein: CASSWQNYGHTF.

This clonotype has just a few counts. J is TRBJ1-5 and V is TRBV10-3; the D is unclear. Germline V gives CDR1 ENHRY, CDR2 SYGVKD. The CDR3 spans 13 residues. The V end was cut by 0 bases, the J end by 8 bases, with 8 bases between. The CDR3 DNA is TGTGCCATCAGTGAGTCAATGGCGGAGCCCCAGCATTTT. It encodes CAISESMAEPQHF.

The rearrangement uses TRBV18 and TRBJ1-1, with D unresolved. The CDR3 spans 16 residues. V shed 0 bases and J shed 5 bases, with 16 bases lying between them. The germline CDR1 and CDR2 sequences are KGHSH and LQKENI. The CDR3 region is CASSPPGVRASTEAFF. The CDR3 bases are TGTGCCAGCTCACCACCAGGTGTACGGGCGTCGACTGAAGCTTTCTTT.

In this sample, this clonotype turned up a few times. The chain is built from TRBV20-1 and TRBJ1-1, with D possibly matching TRBD1 (5 bases). Trimming shortened V by 6 bases and J by 8 bases, and 16 bases separated the two germline ends. The germline V gene encodes CDR1 DFQATT and CDR2 SNEGSKA (reference sequence). This CDR3 has 12 amino acids. The CDR3 protein is CSARWGRNEAFF. CDR3 sequence (DNA): TGCAGTGCGAGGTGGGGACGGAACGAAGCTTTCTTT.

This clonotype appeared many times. The J gene is TRBJ2-3, the V gene TRBV4-2, with D possibly being TRBD1 (5 bases). Trimming stripped 3 bases from V and 5 bases from J, with 21 bases between. CDR1 is LGHNA and CDR2 is YNFKEQ in the germline V gene. This CDR3 has 17 residues. The CDR3 DNA is TGTGCCAGCAGCCACGATACCCGACAGCGAGTAGGAGATACGCAGTATTTT. It encodes CASSHDTRQRVGDTQYF.

Worth noting for this clonotype: One junction end disagrees with the germline gene, perhaps due to a read error. This chain links TRBV28 with TRBJ2-2, with 8 bases lining up with TRBD2. Germline CDR1 and CDR2: MDHEN and SYDVKM. The length of the CDR3 is 14 residues. The CDR3 here is CAAGGPSFTGERFF. The DNA for the CDR3 is TGTGCCGCGGGGGGACCCTCATTCACCGGGGAGCGGTTTTTT.